Following are 22 T cell receptor beta chains from one sample sequenced in a study of T cells in Graves' hyperthyroidism and ophthalmopathy. The investigators amplified TCR beta CDR3 regions from RNA transcripts. First-round RT-PCR targeting the TCR CDR3 was performed with the HTBI primer set. Via MiXCR, TCRdb re-called the multiplex PCR reads, giving one row per CDR3 protein. The sample includes 450,000 to 700,000 distinct CDR3 sequences, more than 45% seen only once; the top ten take under 20%. Sequenced: peripheral blood or thyroid tissue (not recorded which). These receptors originate from an adult woman with Graves' disease, either hyperthyroidism or ophthalmopathy (not recorded which).

This clonotype occurred many times. J is TRBJ1-2 and V is TRBV6-5; a possible D gene is TRBD1 (5 bases). Trimming took 0 bases from V and 2 from J, leaving 10 bases between them. The germline V gene has CDR1 MNHEY and CDR2 SVGAGI. The CDR3 loop spans 15 amino acids. DNA of the CDR3: TGTGCCAGCAGTTACTCGAGAGCAGGGAACTATGGCTACACCTTC. Residues: CASSYSRAGNYGYTF.

This clonotype appeared many times. The chain employs TRBV20-1 and TRBJ2-5; D gene unclear. V lost 6 bases and J lost 1, with 6 bases in between. This CDR3 spans 11 amino acids. The germline V gene encodes CDR1 DFQATT and CDR2 SNEGSKA (reference sequence). In DNA, the CDR3 is TGCAGTGCGAAAATCCAAGAGACCCAGTACTTC. This translates into CSAKIQETQYF.

With regard to this clonotype: Since a much larger clone is just one base distant, this may be a read error. The chain carries TRBV27 and TRBJ1-5; D is ambiguous. Trimming removed 7 bases at V and 0 bases at J, with 16 bases between. Germline CDR1 is MNHEY and CDR2 is SMNVEV (reference sequence). The CDR3 is made up of 16 amino acids. This CDR3 is CASTLWPINSNQPQHF. DNA for the CDR3: TGTGCCAGCACTTTGTGGCCGATCAATAGCAATCAGCCCCAGCATTTT.

The V and J genes are TRBV5-1 and TRBJ1-1; TRBD1 matches 9 bases. CDR3 length: 14 amino acids. Germline lookup yields CDR1 SGHRS and CDR2 YFSETQ. V lost 6 bases and J lost 5; bases outside the gene matches: 8. The CDR3 region has the DNA TGCGCCAGCAACCGAGGGACAGGGAGAACTGAAGCTTTCTTT. Translated: CASNRGTGRTEAFF. Full variable domain (rest looked up from reference TRBV5-1 and TRBJ1-1): KAGVTQTPRYLIKTRGQQVTLSCSPISGHRSVSWYQQTPGQGLQFLFEYFSETQRNKGNFPGRFSGRQFSNSRSEMNVSTLELGDSALYLCASNRGTGRTEAFFGQGTRLTVV.

As for this clonotype: A read error may produce the germline difference seen at one junction end. The chain couples TRBV2 to TRBJ1-5; unclear D gene. CDR1 and CDR2 from the germline V gene are SNHLY and FYNNEI. The CDR3 consists of 16 residues. The CDR3 DNA reads as TGTGCCAGCACCGAACCGAGCGGGAGTGGCAATGAGCCCCAGCATTTT. Protein sequence: CASTEPSGSGNEPQHF.

This clonotype was observed a few times. The CDR3 DNA sequence: TGTGCCAGCAGCCCTACTAAGAATGAGCAGTTCTTC. It specifies CASSPTKNEQFF. The genes are TRBV7-9 and TRBJ2-1, with D unresolved. The ends were cut back, 5 bases at V and 7 bases at J, with 9 bases in the middle. The length of the CDR3 is 12 residues. Germline V gene sequence: CDR1 SEHNR, CDR2 FQNEAQ (reference sequence).

Concerning this clonotype: Relative to the germline gene, one junction end is altered; a read error may explain this. This CDR3 reads CASREWRRDRTQYF. CDR3 sequence (DNA): TGCGCCAGCAGGGAGTGGAGGAGGGATCGGACCCAGTACTTC. The chain is built from TRBV10-2 and TRBJ2-5; D is possibly TRBD2 (6 bases). The CDR3 loop spans 14 amino acids. In germline, CDR1 is WSHSY, CDR2 SAAADI.

This clonotype was seen repeatedly, ten times or more. The gene calls are TRBV6-6 and TRBJ1-2; the D is unclear. There are 14 residues in the CDR3. CDR1 is MNHNY and CDR2 is SVGAGI in the germline V gene (reference sequence). The V gene lost 5 bases and the J gene lost 2 bases, with 12 bases spanning the gap. The CDR3 here is CASSELTKNYGYTF. CDR3 nucleotides: TGTGCCAGCAGTGAACTGACAAAAAACTATGGCTACACCTTC.

The V and J genes are TRBV7-9 and TRBJ1-3, with a tentative D call TRBD1 (6 bases). This CDR3 contains 15 residues. The germline V gene encodes CDR1 SEHNR and CDR2 FQNEAQ (reference sequence). V lost 0 bases, J lost 7 bases, and 13 bases lay in between. The CDR3 sequence: CASSLAYLGGNTIYF. The CDR3 DNA reads TGTGCCAGCAGCTTAGCCTACTTAGGGGGGAACACCATATATTTT.

This clonotype was counted many times. The rearrangement joins TRBV12-3 or TRBV12-4 to TRBJ2-7; 7 nucleotides match TRBD2. The CDR3 runs to 14 residues. The J segment lost 3 bases and the V segment lost 3 bases, leaving 5 bases of the junction unmatched. CDR3 region: CASSLAGVYYEQYF. In DNA form, the CDR3 reads TGTGCCAGCAGTTTGGCGGGAGTGTACTACGAGCAGTACTTC.

This clonotype was seen ten or more times. The chain couples TRBV7-9 to TRBJ2-7, with D unresolved. Germline loops: CDR1 SEHNR, CDR2 FQNEAQ (reference sequence). The CDR3 is 13 residues long. V was trimmed by 3 bases and J by 2 bases, leaving 8 bases between them. This CDR3 reads CASSFPNTYEQYF. CDR3 nucleotide sequence: TGTGCCAGCAGCTTCCCCAATACCTACGAGCAGTACTTC.

At least ten counts were recorded for this clonotype. The J gene is TRBJ1-5, the V gene TRBV19, with D possibly TRBD1 on 5 matching bases. CDR1 is LNHDA and CDR2 is SQIVND in the germline V gene (reference sequence). CDR3 length: 13 amino acids. With 4 bases removed from V and 6 bases from J, the gap between germline ends came to 10 bases. The DNA of the CDR3 is TGTGCCAGTAGTAACAGGTACCGTCAGCCCCAGCATTTT. Protein product: CASSNRYRQPQHF.

In its sample, this clonotype was seen many times. The J gene is TRBJ1-4, the V gene TRBV5-1; D is unclear. Germline V gene sequence: CDR1 SGHRS, CDR2 YFSETQ. Trimming pared 1 base from V and 13 bases from J, leaving 17 bases between. The CDR3 has 14 residues. CDR3 sequence (DNA): TGCGCCAGCAGCTTGTCGGCCGCAACAGATCTACTGTTTTTT. Its protein product is CASSLSAATDLLFF.

For this clonotype: One junction end disagrees with the germline gene, perhaps due to a read error. CDR3 DNA: TGTGCCAGCAGCCCGCCAGGTGGGCCAGGCGCCTACGCGCAGTACTTC. Its protein product is CASSPPGGPGAYAQYF. The J gene is TRBJ2-7, the V gene TRBV9; D not resolved. Looked up from germline, CDR1 is SGDLS and CDR2 is YYNGEE. The CDR3 spans 16 residues.

As regards this clonotype: At one boundary the junction diverges from the germline segment, which might be a read error. J is TRBJ2-1 and V is TRBV2; D ambiguous. The CDR3 sequence is 12 residues long. Germline CDR1 is SNHLY and CDR2 is FYNNEI. CDR3 residues: CASSVRRGEQFF. The CDR3 DNA sequence: TGTGCCAGTAGTGTACGACGCGGTGAGCAGTTCTTC.

Turning to this clonotype: Sequence at one end of the junction differs from germline and may be a read error. The rearrangement joins TRBV6-2 or TRBV6-3 to TRBJ2-7; no definite D call. Germline-derived CDR1 and CDR2 are MNHEY and SVGEGT. The CDR3 loop spans 12 amino acids. The CDR3 DNA sequence: TGTGCCAGCAGTTCGACTGGAGATGAGCACTACTTC. Translating it yields CASSSTGDEHYF.

This clonotype was seen ten or more times. This sequence joins TRBV15 and TRBJ2-7; perhaps TRBD2 as D (6 bases). CDR3 length: 15 residues. The V gene lost 5 bases and the J gene lost 5 bases, with 19 bases spanning the gap. Germline assignment: CDR1 LNHNV and CDR2 YYDKDF (reference sequence). In nucleotides, the CDR3 is TGTGCCACCAGCCAGGGACTTCGAATTGTAGACGAGCAGTACTTC. Translation gives CATSQGLRIVDEQYF.

Concerning this clonotype: A much larger clone sits a single nucleotide away, making a read error possible. This sequence joins TRBV6-6 and TRBJ2-7; a possible D gene is TRBD2 (6 bases). The CDR3 has 17 residues. Germline values: CDR1 MNHNY, CDR2 SVGAGI (reference sequence). CDR3 loop: CACSELWGGSVSYEQYF. CDR3 bases: TGTGCCTGCAGTGAACTATGGGGAGGCTCCGTATCCTACGAGCAGTACTTC.

CDR3: CASGASGSYQPQHF. The CDR3 DNA follows: TGTGCCAGCGGGGCTAGCGGGAGTTATCAGCCCCAGCATTTT. The chain uses TRBV13 and TRBJ1-5, with a weak D call TRBD1 (5 bases). Germline V gives CDR1 PRHDT, CDR2 FYEKMQ (reference sequence). There are 14 residues in the CDR3. V was cut by 8 bases and J by 5 bases, with 16 bases left in between.

The genes are TRBV20-1 and TRBJ2-5; 8 positions match TRBD2. Germline V gene sequence: CDR1 DFQATT, CDR2 SNEGSKA (reference sequence). This CDR3 has 14 amino acids. Trimming at V came to 0 bases and at J to 5 bases, leaving 5 bases not matched to a gene. The CDR3 is CSAREVGGAETQYF. As DNA, the CDR3 is TGCAGTGCTAGAGAAGTCGGGGGGGCGGAGACCCAGTACTTC.

V and J are TRBV11-2 and TRBJ2-7; 13 positions agree with TRBD2. V dropped 3 bases and J dropped 6; count of bases not matched to a gene: 5. The germline CDR1 and CDR2 sequences are SGHAT and FQNNGV. The CDR3 covers 15 residues. The CDR3 DNA reads TGTGCCAGCAGCTTCGCGACTAGCGGGGGGTTCGAGCAGTACTTC. Protein product: CASSFATSGGFEQYF.

The J gene is TRBJ1-2, the V gene TRBV7-2, with D unresolved. Trimming removed 7 bases at V and 8 bases at J, with 14 bases between. CDR1 SGHTA and CDR2 FQGNSA come from the germline V gene. The CDR3 consists of 12 residues. CDR3 residues: CASTPRGGGYTF. As DNA, the CDR3 is TGTGCCAGCACCCCCCGCGGAGGAGGCTACACCTTC.